What follows are 27 T cell receptor beta chains derived from one specimen sequenced in a study of T cell changes during pregnancy in multiple sclerosis. The table came from immunoSEQ multiplex PCR; TCRdb's copy has only in-frame clones and leaves some out. The sample holds fewer than 60,000 clones, 80% to 95% seen once. The input for sequencing was peripheral blood, taken after pregnancy. The origin of the receptors is a female donor in good health, enrolled as a control in a pregnancy study.

This chain uses TRBV5-4 with TRBJ2-2; D gene uncertain. Deletions cut 1 base from V and 3 bases from J, with 4 bases between. This CDR3 spans 13 amino acids. Germline V gives CDR1 SGHNT, CDR2 YYREEE (reference sequence). The CDR3 region is CASSLLDTGELFF. Here the CDR3 DNA reads TGTGCCAGCAGCTTGCTTGACACCGGGGAGCTGTTTTTT.

The chain recombines TRBV27 with TRBJ2-1; no reliable D call. In germline, CDR1 is MNHEY, CDR2 SMNVEV (reference sequence). The CDR3 loop spans 12 amino acids. V was cut by 8 bases and J by 1 base, with 6 bases left in between. The CDR3 protein is CASRSSYNEQFF. DNA for the CDR3: TGTGCCAGCCGGAGTTCCTACAATGAGCAGTTCTTC.

The chain carries TRBV7-9 and TRBJ2-1; 9 bases match TRBD2. CDR3 length: 17 residues. Unmatched junction bases numbered 10, after V lost 5 bases and J lost 2 bases. Germline-derived CDR1 and CDR2 are SEHNR and FQNEAQ (reference sequence). The CDR3 coding sequence is TGTGCCAGCAGCACCGGGACTAGCCAAAGAACCTACAATGAGCAGTTCTTC. Its protein is CASSTGTSQRTYNEQFF.

The CDR3 loop is CSVDGGTGNEQFF. The CDR3 nucleotides read TGCAGCGTTGACGGCGGGACGGGGAATGAGCAGTTCTTC. This chain links TRBV29-1 with TRBJ2-1; maybe TRBD2 (6 bases). The CDR3 covers 13 residues. The V gene's germline CDR1 is SQVTM and CDR2 ANQGSEA. Trimming shortened V by 3 bases and J by 7 bases, and 13 bases separated the two germline ends.

The V call is TRBV19, the J call TRBJ2-6, with 11 bases matching TRBD1. Per the germline V gene, CDR1 is LNHDA and CDR2 is SQIVND (reference sequence). CDR3 size: 17 residues. J was trimmed by 4 bases and V by 5 bases; bases with no gene match: 7. Here the CDR3 reads CASSAGTGGYGANVLTF. The DNA of the CDR3 is TGTGCCAGTAGTGCCGGGACAGGGGGTTACGGGGCCAACGTCCTGACTTTC.

This rearrangement joins TRBV5-4 to TRBJ2-7; TRBD1 is a possible D gene (6 bases). V dropped 4 bases and J dropped 6 bases, with 14 bases sitting between them. This CDR3 is 13 amino acids long. Germline V CDR1 and CDR2: SGHNT, YYREEE (reference sequence). The DNA for the CDR3 is TGTGCCAGCAGCCGGGACACGGACCTCGAGCAGTACTTC. It specifies CASSRDTDLEQYF.

The V and J genes are TRBV21-1 and TRBJ1-2; TRBD1, as called in the table, went unchecked against the DNA. TRBV21-1 is termed a pseudogene. The CDR3 has 15 residues. The CDR3: CASSSRAGASYGYTF. The CDR3 DNA reads TGTGCCAGCAGCTCAAGGGCAGGGGCCAGCTATGGCTACACCTTC.

V gene TRBV15 combines with J gene TRBJ2-4; the match to TRBD1 covers 7 bases. Germline assignment: CDR1 LNHNV and CDR2 YYDKDF (reference sequence). The CDR3 is 14 residues long. After removal of 7 bases from V and 8 bases from J, the junction contained 11 bases not matched to a gene. The CDR3 here is CATMNRGRGDIQYF. CDR3 sequence (DNA): TGTGCCACCATGAACAGGGGTAGAGGGGACATTCAGTACTTC.

The rearrangement joins TRBV7-9 to TRBJ1-1; maybe TRBD1 (6 bases). The length of the CDR3 is 15 residues. Germline CDR1 SEHNR, CDR2 FQNEAQ (reference sequence). Deletions cut 5 bases from V and 4 bases from J, with 17 bases between. The CDR3 DNA is TGTGCCAGCAGCCGTAGCGGGGGGCTTTTCACTGAAGCTTTCTTT. Translation: CASSRSGGLFTEAFF.

This clone was detected a few times. The CDR3 region is CASSLVRPNSGNQPQHF. DNA for the CDR3: TGTGCCAGCAGTTTAGTCCGGCCCAACAGCGGGAATCAGCCCCAGCATTTT. V gene TRBV27 combines with J gene TRBJ1-5; D ambiguous. V was clipped by 2 bases and J by 4 bases, with 18 bases between them. The CDR3 is 17 amino acids. The germline V gene encodes CDR1 MNHEY and CDR2 SMNVEV (reference sequence).

V and J are TRBV27 and TRBJ2-7; 8 bases fit TRBD1. CDR3 length: 14 residues. V gave up 3 bases and J gave up 2 bases; unmatched junction bases: 3. CDR1 is MNHEY and CDR2 is SMNVEV in the germline V gene (reference sequence). CDR3 nucleotides: TGTGCCAGCAGTTTCCTGGACAGGGCCTACGAGCAGTACTTC. The encoded protein is CASSFLDRAYEQYF.

The sample holds a few counts of this clone. The gene calls are TRBV2 and TRBJ2-2; D gene uncertain. Looked up from germline, CDR1 is SNHLY and CDR2 is FYNNEI. CDR3 length equals 13 residues. V gave up 2 bases and J gave up 5 bases, with 6 bases separating them. DNA for the CDR3: TGTGCCAGCAGTGAAACTCCGACCGGGGAGCTGTTTTTT. It is translated as CASSETPTGELFF. Filled out from reference TRBV2 and TRBJ2-2, the complete variable domain reads EPEVTQTPSHQVTQMGQEVILRCVPISNHLYFYWYRQILGQKVEFLVSFYNNEISEKSEIFDDQFSVERPDGSNFTLKIRSTKLEDSAMYFCASSETPTGELFFGEGSRLTVL.

The chain links TRBV19 to TRBJ1-6; the match to TRBD1 covers 8 bases. The CDR3 is 15 amino acids. V lost 7 bases and J lost 8; bases outside the gene matches: 10. In germline, CDR1 is LNHDA, CDR2 SQIVND (reference sequence). In DNA form, the CDR3 reads TGTGCCAGTAATGCCGGACAGGGTTGGGATTCACCCCTCCACTTT. This sequence encodes CASNAGQGWDSPLHF.

The chain couples TRBV28 to TRBJ1-5; 7 nucleotides line up with TRBD1. The CDR3 contains 15 residues. The germline V gene encodes CDR1 MDHEN and CDR2 SYDVKM. V dropped 1 base and J dropped 1; count of bases not matched to a gene: 1. The CDR3 DNA reads as TGTGCCAGCAGTTTATACAGGGGAAGCAATCAGCCCCAGCATTTT. Encoded protein: CASSLYRGSNQPQHF.

This rearrangement joins TRBV7-8 to TRBJ1-5; D remains ambiguous. The CDR3 sequence is 16 residues long. Germline loops: CDR1 SGHVS, CDR2 FQNEAQ. Trimming removed 2 bases from V and 4 bases from J, with 15 bases in between. CDR3 DNA: TGTGCCAGCAGCTTAACGTTGGGAGAGGCAAATCAGCCCCAGCATTTT. Translation gives CASSLTLGEANQPQHF.

CDR3 sequence (DNA): TGTGCCAGCAGTCCCGGACAGGGCCGCTATGGCTACACCTTC. It encodes CASSPGQGRYGYTF. The V and J genes are TRBV7-2 and TRBJ1-2; 8 bases are shared with TRBD1. CDR3 size: 14 residues. CDR1 is SGHTA and CDR2 is FQGNSA in the germline V gene. V dropped 6 bases and J dropped 4; count of bases not matched to a gene: 7.

The rearrangement uses TRBV27 and TRBJ1-1, with no clear D. The V end was cut by 3 bases, the J end by 8 bases, with 13 bases between. Germline V gene sequence: CDR1 MNHEY, CDR2 SMNVEV (reference sequence). The CDR3 runs 13 residues. CDR3 protein: CASSFGGPGEAFF. The CDR3 DNA sequence: TGTGCCAGCAGTTTTGGTGGGCCCGGCGAAGCTTTCTTT.

The chain joins TRBV11-3 to TRBJ1-1, with TRBD1 matching over 8 bases. This CDR3 is built from 14 residues. Germline lookup yields CDR1 SGHNT and CDR2 YENEEA. V dropped 3 bases and J dropped 7; count of bases not matched to a gene: 7. The CDR3 DNA reads as TGTGCCAGCAGCTTTACAGGGGGGGACCTTGAAGCTTTCTTT. It specifies CASSFTGGDLEAFF.

This chain joins TRBV6-5 and TRBJ2-2; D may be TRBD2 (6 bases). The CDR3 extends over 14 amino acids. Germline assignment: CDR1 MNHEY and CDR2 SVGAGI. Trimming took 7 bases from V and 4 from J, leaving 13 bases between them. The CDR3 spells CASKGTGVTGELFF. The CDR3 nucleotides are TGTGCCAGCAAAGGGACTGGAGTCACCGGGGAGCTGTTTTTT.

Only one count was recorded for this clone. This CDR3 is CASSPPRPSYEQYF. Here the CDR3 DNA reads TGTGCCAGCAGCCCTCCCCGTCCTTCCTACGAGCAGTACTTC. The chain couples TRBV7-2 to TRBJ2-7; D is ambiguous. Between the trimmed V and J ends, which lost 5 bases and 1 base, there was a span of 12 bases. Germline V CDR1 and CDR2: SGHTA, FQGNSA. CDR3 length: 14 amino acids.

This clone was seen only once. The gene calls are TRBV5-6 and TRBJ2-7, with 10 nucleotides matching TRBD2. This CDR3 region has 17 residues. The trim removed 0 bases at V and 7 bases at J, leaving 13 bases unmatched. Germline CDR1 SGHDT, CDR2 YYEEEE. The CDR3 bases are TGTGCCAGCAGCTTGGTTAATAGCGGGGGGCCCCACAAAGAGCAGTACTTC. Protein: CASSLVNSGGPHKEQYF.

The table lists this clone with many counts. The chain carries TRBV30 and TRBJ1-1; unclear D gene. The V end was cut by 2 bases, the J end by 6 bases, with 13 bases between. Looked up from germline, CDR1 is GTSNPN and CDR2 is SVGIG (reference sequence). This CDR3 spans 13 amino acids. CDR3 nucleotide sequence: TGTGCCTGGAGTTCTGAGCGTCGGGCTGAAGCTTTCTTT. This sequence encodes CAWSSERRAEAFF.

The rearrangement links TRBV4-3 to TRBJ2-3; 8 bases agree with TRBD2. Per germline, CDR1 LGHNA and CDR2 YSLEER. CDR3 length: 14 residues. Losses at the gene ends were 3 bases for V and 5 bases for J; bases not matched to a gene: 4. The CDR3 loop reads CASSQAGLGDTQYF. Written as DNA, the CDR3 is TGCGCCAGCAGCCAGGCGGGACTAGGAGATACGCAGTATTTT.

This sequence joins TRBV7-2 and TRBJ2-5; 8 positions match TRBD2. Germline values: CDR1 SGHTA, CDR2 FQGNSA. Trimming cost V 4 bases and J 2 bases; bases outside gene matches: 9. There are 16 residues in the CDR3. The CDR3 coding sequence is TGTGCCAGCAGCTCTGGACTAGCTAGGAAGCAAGAGACCCAGTACTTC. Translated, it gives CASSSGLARKQETQYF. Full variable domain (outside the CDR3, taken from reference TRBV7-2 and TRBJ2-5): GAGVSQSPSNKVTEKGKDVELRCDPISGHTALYWYRQSLGQGLEFLIYFQGNSAPDKSGLPSDRFSAERTGGSVSTLTIQRTQQEDSAVYLCASSSGLARKQETQYFGPGTRLLVL.

This chain uses TRBV7-2 with TRBJ1-5, with D perhaps matching TRBD1 (6 bases). The CDR3 contains 15 residues. The V end lost 5 bases, the J end lost 3 bases, and 14 bases lay between the germline ends. Germline V lookup: CDR1 SGHTA, CDR2 FQGNSA. The CDR3 loop reads CASSPQQGYNQPQHF. CDR3 bases: TGTGCCAGCAGCCCCCAACAGGGTTACAATCAGCCCCAGCATTTT.

The genes are TRBV5-4 and TRBJ2-1; tentatively, D is TRBD2 (6 bases). With 0 bases removed from V and 6 bases from J, the gap between germline ends came to 13 bases. Germline CDR1 and CDR2: SGHNT and YYREEE (reference sequence). The CDR3 length is 15 residues. CDR3 bases: TGTGCCAGCAGCTTGGCCGGGAGCCCCCCCAATGAGCAGTTCTTC. Translation gives CASSLAGSPPNEQFF.

This clone is a singleton in its sample. CDR3 loop: CASSPVFYRGRKYGYTF. The CDR3 bases are TGTGCCAGCTCACCGGTATTCTACAGGGGGCGGAAGTATGGCTACACCTTC. The chain is built from TRBV18 and TRBJ1-2; TRBD1 aligns across 9 bases. The CDR3 length is 17 residues. Losses at the gene ends were 3 bases for V and 5 bases for J; bases not matched to a gene: 13. The germline V gene has CDR1 KGHSH and CDR2 LQKENI.